The 7 T cell receptor beta chains reported below all come from one sample, sequenced in a study of OX40 agonist ivuxolimab in advanced cancers. The repertoire was sequenced with immunoSEQ multiplex PCR; TCRdb's copy has only in-frame clones and lacks some. The sample has about 19,000 clones, about 89% seen once. The material sequenced was CD4+ or CD8+ T cells sorted from blood, taken in a trial of the OX40 agonist ivuxolimab. Receptor source: an adult with an advanced solid tumor such as melanoma, head and neck, liver or kidney cancer.

The rearrangement links TRBV19 to TRBJ2-2; D is perhaps TRBD2 (5 bases). The ends were cut back, 3 bases at V and 7 bases at J, with 9 bases in the middle. In germline, CDR1 is LNHDA, CDR2 SQIVND (reference sequence). The CDR3 runs to 13 residues. The CDR3 coding sequence is TGTGCCAGTAGTATCTTGGCGGGCGGGGAGCTGTTTTTT. This sequence encodes CASSILAGGELFF.

The rearrangement links TRBV11-2 to TRBJ2-1; D unresolved. With 5 bases removed from V and 4 bases from J, the gap between germline ends came to 9 bases. Germline V lookup: CDR1 SGHAT, CDR2 FQNNGV. The CDR3 runs 13 residues. The CDR3 region is CASSQTTYNEQFF. The CDR3 bases are TGTGCCAGCAGCCAGACGACATACAATGAGCAGTTCTTC.

The chain employs TRBV27 and TRBJ2-3; D unresolved. Deletions cut 5 bases from V and 2 bases from J, with 2 bases between. This CDR3 spans 11 amino acids. Germline values: CDR1 MNHEY, CDR2 SMNVEV (reference sequence). The CDR3 region is CASSDTDTQYF. CDR3 in DNA: TGTGCCAGCAGTGACACAGATACGCAGTATTTT.

The rearrangement joins TRBV14 to TRBJ2-7, with D uncertain. The CDR3 runs 12 residues. CDR1 is SGHDN and CDR2 is FVKESK in the germline V gene. V was trimmed by 10 bases and J by 0 bases, leaving 10 bases between them. In DNA form, the CDR3 reads TGTGCCACCATATGGGGCTCCTACGAGCAGTACTTC. This sequence encodes CATIWGSYEQYF.

This chain joins TRBV28 and TRBJ2-6; 7 nucleotides line up with TRBD2. J lost 4 bases, V lost 5 bases, and 14 bases had no gene match. The CDR3 contains 18 residues. The germline V gene has CDR1 MDHEN and CDR2 SYDVKM. CDR3 DNA: TGTGCCAGCAGTACAACCAGGACACCAGCGGGGGGGGCCAACGTCCTGACTTTC. Amino acid sequence: CASSTTRTPAGGANVLTF.

The J gene is TRBJ2-6, the V gene TRBV7-3; D gene ambiguous. CDR1 and CDR2 (germline): SGHTA, FQGTGA. The ends were cut back, 5 bases at V and 5 bases at J, with 16 bases in the middle. This CDR3 is built from 16 residues. This CDR3 is CASSHRLQSRANVLTF. For the CDR3, the DNA is TGTGCCAGCAGCCACCGCTTACAAAGTCGGGCCAACGTCCTGACTTTC.

V usage is TRBV28 and J usage is TRBJ2-1; D is perhaps TRBD2 (5 bases). Looked up from germline, CDR1 is MDHEN and CDR2 is SYDVKM. The V gene lost 3 bases and the J gene lost 4 bases, with 19 bases spanning the gap. This CDR3 spans 17 amino acids. The CDR3 sequence: CASSFPLALLPYNEQFF. The CDR3 region has the DNA TGTGCCAGCAGTTTCCCCCTAGCCCTTCTCCCTTACAATGAGCAGTTCTTC. The variable domain in full, completed from reference TRBV28 and TRBJ2-1, reads DVKVTQSSRYLVKRTGEKVFLECVQDMDHENMFWYRQDPGLGLRLIYFSYDVKMKEKGDIPEGYSVSREKKERFSLILESASTNQTSMYLCASSFPLALLPYNEQFFGPGTRLTVL.